This TCR beta chain was observed in a study of shared clonotypes between healthy human individuals. Clones were read by immunoSEQ multiplex PCR, and TCRdb kept only the in-frame ones, dropping some. The sample consists of roughly 2.6 million clones, approximately 94% of them appearing once. V lost 4 bases and J 4 bases, leaving 17 bases between the germline ends. Germline V gene lookup returns CDR1 LGHNA and CDR2 YSLEER. The CDR3 loop spans 17 amino acids. This receptor was identified in a young man in good health. Sequenced input: naive CD4+ T cells sorted from blood. As for subset: CD45RA+ positively selected. This chain joins TRBV4-3 and TRBJ2-6; perhaps D is TRBD1 or TRBD2 (7 bases each). CDR3 nucleotides: TGCGCCAGCAGCCCAGGGGGGGTACTTGCCGGGGCCAACGTCCTGACTTTC. Amino acid sequence: CASSPGGVLAGANVLTF.